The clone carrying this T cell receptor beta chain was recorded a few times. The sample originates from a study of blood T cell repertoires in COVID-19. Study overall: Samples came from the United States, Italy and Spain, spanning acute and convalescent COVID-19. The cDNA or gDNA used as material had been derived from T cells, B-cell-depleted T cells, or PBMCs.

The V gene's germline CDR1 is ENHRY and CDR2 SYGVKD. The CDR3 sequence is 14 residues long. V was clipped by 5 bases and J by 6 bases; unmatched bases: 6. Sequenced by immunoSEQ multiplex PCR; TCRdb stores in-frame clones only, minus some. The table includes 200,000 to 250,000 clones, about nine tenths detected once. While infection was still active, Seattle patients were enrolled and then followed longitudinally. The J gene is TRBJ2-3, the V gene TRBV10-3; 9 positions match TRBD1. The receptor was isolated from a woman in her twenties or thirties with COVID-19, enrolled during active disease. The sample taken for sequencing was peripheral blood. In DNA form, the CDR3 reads TGTGCCATCAGTCCGGACAGGGGATCGGATACGCAGTATTTT. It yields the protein CAISPDRGSDTQYF.